Below, 28 T cell receptor beta chains from the same sample are listed, as sequenced in a study of blood T cell repertoires in COVID-19. The assay was immunoSEQ multiplex PCR, and TCRdb's table has in-frame clones only and misses some. The table records a few hundred thousand clones, 86% of them present only once. Sample: peripheral blood. Receptors originate from a man younger than 40 who had recovered from COVID-19.

This clone has more than one count but fewer than ten. The chain is built from TRBV12-3 or TRBV12-4 and TRBJ1-4, with D possibly being TRBD1 (5 bases). This CDR3 is 13 amino acids long. The germline V and J ends were trimmed by 1 base and 8 bases, with 8 bases remaining between them. CDR3 coding DNA: TGTGCCAGCAGTTTAGAAGGGGTGGAAAAACTGTTTTTT. This gives the protein CASSLEGVEKLFF.

V gene TRBV5-1 combines with J gene TRBJ1-3; 7 bases fit TRBD1. The trim removed 1 base at V and 4 bases at J, leaving 5 bases unmatched. CDR1 and CDR2 from the germline V gene are SGHRS and YFSETQ. There are 15 residues in the CDR3. The CDR3 DNA reads TGCGCCAGCAGCTTGTTGAGGGGGCCAGGAAACACCATATATTTT. It specifies CASSLLRGPGNTIYF. The whole variable domain, filled in from reference TRBV5-1 and TRBJ1-3, reads KAGVTQTPRYLIKTRGQQVTLSCSPISGHRSVSWYQQTPGQGLQFLFEYFSETQRNKGNFPGRFSGRQFSNSRSEMNVSTLELGDSALYLCASSLLRGPGNTIYFGEGSWLTVV.

This clone was seen a handful of times. The chain recombines TRBV10-3 with TRBJ1-1; D not certain. Germline V CDR1 and CDR2: ENHRY, SYGVKD. The CDR3 consists of 13 residues. V was trimmed by 10 bases and J by 1 base, leaving 13 bases between them. CDR3 amino acids: CATRVDANTEAFF. The CDR3 DNA reads TGTGCCACCAGAGTAGATGCGAACACTGAAGCTTTCTTT.

The CDR3 sequence is CATSRDWSSGGANSYEQYF. The CDR3 DNA reads as TGTGCCACCAGCAGAGATTGGTCTAGCGGGGGTGCCAACTCCTACGAGCAGTACTTC. This chain connects TRBV15 to TRBJ2-7, with 10 positions matching TRBD2. J gave up 0 bases and V 0 bases, and 11 bases lay outside the gene matches. CDR3 length equals 19 residues. Per the germline V gene, CDR1 is LNHNV and CDR2 is YYDKDF (reference sequence).

This chain uses TRBV6-4 with TRBJ2-3, with 11 nucleotides matching TRBD2. Germline V gene sequence: CDR1 MRHNA, CDR2 SNTAGT. With V trimmed by 2 bases and J by 2 bases, 3 bases remained unmatched. CDR3 size: 16 residues. Here the CDR3 DNA reads TGTGCCAGCAGTGACGGGACTAGCGGAATCACAGATACGCAGTATTTT. Translation gives CASSDGTSGITDTQYF.

The chain joins TRBV6-5 to TRBJ2-6; D not certain. In germline, CDR1 is MNHEY, CDR2 SVGAGI. The ends were cut back, 9 bases at V and 2 bases at J, with 8 bases in the middle. The CDR3 contains 13 residues. CDR3 sequence reads: CASLDTGANVLTF. In DNA form, the CDR3 reads TGTGCCAGTCTCGACACTGGGGCCAACGTCCTGACTTTC.

The chain combines TRBV28 with TRBJ2-7; 9 bases are a match to TRBD1. The V gene end was trimmed by 3 bases and the J gene end by 3 bases; junction bases not matched to a gene: 3. From germline, CDR1 is MDHEN and CDR2 SYDVKM. There are 14 residues in the CDR3. CDR3 DNA sequence: TGTGCCAGCAGTTTTGGACAGGGGAGCTACGAGCAGTACTTC. It is translated as CASSFGQGSYEQYF.

The chain recombines TRBV6-5 with TRBJ2-7; 11 nucleotides line up with TRBD2. The CDR3 sequence is 14 residues long. Germline V gene lookup returns CDR1 MNHEY and CDR2 SVGAGI. V lost 8 bases, J lost 2 bases, and 5 bases stayed unmatched. The CDR3 nucleotides are TGTGCCAGCGTAAATAGCGGGGGGGCCTACGAGCAGTACTTC. It codes for CASVNSGGAYEQYF.

V gene TRBV5-1 combines with J gene TRBJ2-1, with D possibly TRBD1 on 6 matching bases. The CDR3 sequence is 16 residues long. The ends were cut back, 2 bases at V and 2 bases at J, with 14 bases in the middle. Per germline, CDR1 SGHRS and CDR2 YFSETQ. For the CDR3, the DNA is TGCGCCAGCAGCTTTGGTTCGGGACAAACCTACAATGAGCAGTTCTTC. It yields the protein CASSFGSGQTYNEQFF. Looking up the rest from reference TRBV5-1 and TRBJ2-1 gives the full variable domain: KAGVTQTPRYLIKTRGQQVTLSCSPISGHRSVSWYQQTPGQGLQFLFEYFSETQRNKGNFPGRFSGRQFSNSRSEMNVSTLELGDSALYLCASSFGSGQTYNEQFFGPGTRLTVL.

V usage is TRBV13 and J usage is TRBJ2-2; 12 bases agree with TRBD2. The CDR3 is 17 amino acids. Germline CDR1 and CDR2: PRHDT and FYEKMQ (reference sequence). Germline trimming cut 8 bases from V and 0 bases from J; bases unmatched to any gene: 7. CDR3 amino acids: CASRKTSGGTNTGELFF. CDR3 nucleotides: TGTGCCAGCCGGAAAACTAGCGGGGGGACGAACACCGGGGAGCTGTTTTTT.

The V gene is TRBV6-1, the J gene TRBJ2-1; 10 bases are a match to TRBD2. The germline CDR1 and CDR2 sequences are MNHNS and SASEGT. This CDR3 spans 17 amino acids. Trimming took 0 bases from V and 4 from J; bases not matched to a gene: 6. The chain's CDR3 is CASSEAKVAGGYNEQFF. As DNA, the CDR3 is TGTGCCAGCAGTGAAGCGAAAGTAGCGGGGGGATACAATGAGCAGTTCTTC.

V and J are TRBV6-5 and TRBJ2-1, with TRBD2 as a possible D gene (6 bases). V was cut by 3 bases and J by 5 bases, with 11 bases left in between. There are 14 residues in the CDR3. Germline loops: CDR1 MNHEY, CDR2 SVGAGI. The CDR3 is CASSYSLADNEQFF. CDR3 DNA sequence: TGTGCCAGCAGTTATTCCTTAGCGGACAATGAGCAGTTCTTC.

In its sample, this clone was seen once. The chain is built from TRBV3-1 (or the pseudogene TRBV3-2) and TRBJ1-2, with 9 bases lining up with TRBD1. Trimming removed 4 bases from V and 8 bases from J; junction bases left unmatched: 5. The CDR3 contains 13 residues. The germline V gene has CDR1 LGHDT and CDR2 YNNKEL (reference sequence). The CDR3 here is CASSRGQGWGYTF. The CDR3 nucleotides are TGTGCCAGCAGCCGTGGACAGGGGTGGGGCTACACCTTC.

The chain has TRBV7-8 and TRBJ1-5; the D gene is possibly TRBD1 (6 bases). V lost 4 bases and J 6 bases, leaving 13 bases between the germline ends. This CDR3 has 14 amino acids. The germline V gene encodes CDR1 SGHVS and CDR2 FQNEAQ. CDR3 protein: CASSYDRIGQPQHF. DNA for the CDR3: TGTGCCAGCAGCTACGACAGGATAGGTCAGCCCCAGCATTTT.

CDR3 coding DNA: TGTGCCAGCAGCTCAACAATCGGGGGGCTCGGTCAGCCCCAGCATTTT. Protein sequence: CASSSTIGGLGQPQHF. The chain uses TRBV11-2 and TRBJ1-5, with D perhaps TRBD1 (6 bases). This CDR3 has 16 amino acids. The V end was cut by 4 bases, the J end by 6 bases, with 19 bases between. Germline lookup yields CDR1 SGHAT and CDR2 FQNNGV.

In its sample, this clone was seen once. V gene TRBV27 combines with J gene TRBJ2-2, with 9 bases matching TRBD2. With V trimmed by 6 bases and J by 5 bases, 4 bases remained unmatched. The germline gives CDR1 MNHEY, CDR2 SMNVEV (reference sequence). The CDR3 is made up of 14 amino acids. The CDR3 loop reads CASSSLAGTGELFF. The CDR3, as DNA: TGTGCCAGCAGCTCGCTAGCGGGAACCGGGGAGCTGTTTTTT.

The chain carries TRBV5-1 and TRBJ2-6; 7 bases are a match to TRBD1. Germline trimming cut 4 bases from V and 4 bases from J; bases unmatched to any gene: 8. The length of the CDR3 is 16 residues. Germline V gene data show CDR1 as SGHRS and CDR2 as YFSETQ. The CDR3 DNA reads as TGCGCCAGCAGCACTACAGGGGTTAGCGGGGCCAACGTCCTGACTTTC. This translates into CASSTTGVSGANVLTF. Based on the CDR3 plus reference TRBV5-1 and TRBJ2-6, the full variable domain is KAGVTQTPRYLIKTRGQQVTLSCSPISGHRSVSWYQQTPGQGLQFLFEYFSETQRNKGNFPGRFSGRQFSNSRSEMNVSTLELGDSALYLCASSTTGVSGANVLTFGAGSRLTVL.

This clone was recorded a few times. The chain recombines TRBV9 with TRBJ1-1; TRBD1 might be the D (5 bases). The V gene lost 0 bases and the J gene lost 5 bases, with 20 bases spanning the gap. CDR3 size: 17 residues. Germline CDR1 is SGDLS and CDR2 is YYNGEE. The CDR3 protein is CASSVVGGVISGTEAFF. The CDR3 DNA reads TGTGCCAGCAGCGTAGTTGGGGGGGTCATTTCGGGTACTGAAGCTTTCTTT.

The V and J genes are TRBV10-3 and TRBJ2-4; 7 bases line up with TRBD1. The CDR3 runs to 16 residues. V shed 8 bases and J 4 bases; nucleotides not matched to a gene: 14. CDR1 and CDR2 (germline): ENHRY, SYGVKD. CDR3 in DNA: TGTGCCATCGGACCATCCCAAACGGGACAGAAAAACATTCAGTACTTC. This translates into CAIGPSQTGQKNIQYF.

The rearrangement joins TRBV5-1 to TRBJ2-2, with D possibly matching TRBD2 (5 bases). CDR1 SGHRS and CDR2 YFSETQ come from the germline V gene. Deletions cut 0 bases from V and 7 bases from J, with 13 bases between. The CDR3 is made up of 15 amino acids. CDR3 region: CASSLAGYGGGELFF. CDR3 nucleotides: TGCGCCAGCAGCTTGGCGGGGTATGGCGGCGGGGAGCTGTTTTTT. The complete variable domain, with remaining parts taken from reference TRBV5-1 and TRBJ2-2, reads KAGVTQTPRYLIKTRGQQVTLSCSPISGHRSVSWYQQTPGQGLQFLFEYFSETQRNKGNFPGRFSGRQFSNSRSEMNVSTLELGDSALYLCASSLAGYGGGELFFGEGSRLTVL.

This chain joins TRBV5-6 and TRBJ2-7; D gene uncertain. The CDR3 runs 14 residues. Germline V gives CDR1 SGHDT, CDR2 YYEEEE. V shed 0 bases and J shed 4 bases, with 11 bases lying between them. CDR3 sequence: CASSLGQRPYEQYF. CDR3 DNA: TGTGCCAGCAGCTTGGGGCAGAGGCCTTACGAGCAGTACTTC.

J is TRBJ1-1 and V is TRBV19, with 9 bases that match TRBD1. In germline, CDR1 is LNHDA, CDR2 SQIVND (reference sequence). J was trimmed by 6 bases and V by 7 bases; bases with no gene match: 6. The CDR3 has 13 amino acids. CDR3 DNA: TGTGCCAGTACCCTGGACAGGGGACCTGAAGCTTTCTTT. It is translated as CASTLDRGPEAFF.

This rearrangement joins TRBV19 to TRBJ2-2; 10 nucleotides line up with TRBD1. Germline loops: CDR1 LNHDA, CDR2 SQIVND (reference sequence). V shed 4 bases, J shed 4 bases, and the junction held 6 bases outside the gene matches. The length of the CDR3 is 16 residues. CDR3 loop: CASSNRDRGPTGELFF. CDR3 coding DNA: TGTGCCAGTAGTAACCGGGACAGGGGTCCCACCGGGGAGCTGTTTTTT.

The gene calls are TRBV6-5 and TRBJ1-5, with 10 bases identical to TRBD1. This CDR3 region has 14 residues. V shed 6 bases, J shed 6 bases, and the junction held 5 bases outside the gene matches. The germline CDR1 and CDR2 sequences are MNHEY and SVGAGI. For the CDR3, the DNA is TGTGCCAGCAGCACCGGGACAGGGGTTCAGCCCCAGCATTTT. Translating it yields CASSTGTGVQPQHF.

The chain has TRBV29-1 and TRBJ2-7, with a weak D call TRBD2 (6 bases). Per the germline V gene, CDR1 is SQVTM and CDR2 is ANQGSEA. The CDR3 totals 13 residues. CDR3 nucleotide sequence: TGCAGTGCCTGGGGGGATAAGGCGTCCGAGCAGTACTTC. It specifies CSAWGDKASEQYF.

This clone was detected only a few times. The gene calls are TRBV2 and TRBJ2-5; D not resolved. V lost 6 bases, J lost 11 bases, and 13 bases lay in between. The CDR3 runs to 11 residues. The germline CDR1 and CDR2 sequences are SNHLY and FYNNEI. The CDR3 loop is CASRMNRKQYF. The CDR3, as DNA: TGTGCCAGCAGAATGAACAGAAAACAGTACTTC.

J is TRBJ2-1 and V is TRBV18; a weak D match, TRBD1 (6 bases). The V gene lost 10 bases and the J gene lost 0 bases, with 10 bases spanning the gap. Germline V gives CDR1 KGHSH, CDR2 LQKENI. The CDR3 has 13 residues. CDR3 DNA sequence: TGTGCCACCCAGGACAGCTCCTACAATGAGCAGTTCTTC. Protein product: CATQDSSYNEQFF.

The chain recombines TRBV5-1 with TRBJ2-1; 13 nucleotides agree with TRBD2. Germline V gives CDR1 SGHRS, CDR2 YFSETQ. V was pared by 1 base and J by 4 bases, with 5 bases of the junction left unmatched. CDR3 size: 17 residues. CDR3 loop: CASSLITSGGAYNEQFF. The CDR3 DNA follows: TGCGCCAGCAGCTTGATAACTAGCGGGGGGGCGTACAATGAGCAGTTCTTC. Full variable domain (outside the CDR3, taken from reference TRBV5-1 and TRBJ2-1): KAGVTQTPRYLIKTRGQQVTLSCSPISGHRSVSWYQQTPGQGLQFLFEYFSETQRNKGNFPGRFSGRQFSNSRSEMNVSTLELGDSALYLCASSLITSGGAYNEQFFGPGTRLTVL.